This TCR beta chain is from a study of human T cells and chemical hapten exposure. Whole-study results and caveats: DPC sensitization did not alter TCRs above 1 in 1000 frequency.

Ten or more counts support this clonotype. Its antigen remains unknown. Time point defined: pre-sensitization, week 0. Treatment: therapeutic diphenylcyclopropenone sensitization with weekly scalp DPC. TCRdb re-analysed the RACE reads in MiXCR, keeping a single row per CDR3 protein. The sample comprises 250,000 to 300,000 distinct CDR3 sequences, about 7.7% of which are singletons, and roughly 1.2% rests with the top ten. The input for sequencing was whole blood, taken in connection with sensitization to the hapten diphenylcyclopropenone (DPC). This TCR derives from a man between 18 and 29 years old with alopecia areata. Some clones in this sample may be carry-over from other donors' samples.

CDR3 amino acids: CSAREGGEGNSPLHF. In nucleotides, the CDR3 is TGCAGTGCTAGAGAGGGGGGCGAGGGTAATTCACCCCTCCACTTT. This chain uses TRBV20-1 with TRBJ1-6; tentative D call: TRBD1 (6 bases). V lost 0 bases, J lost 6 bases, and 12 bases lay in between. The germline V gene has CDR1 DFQATT and CDR2 SNEGSKA (reference sequence). The CDR3 has 15 amino acids.